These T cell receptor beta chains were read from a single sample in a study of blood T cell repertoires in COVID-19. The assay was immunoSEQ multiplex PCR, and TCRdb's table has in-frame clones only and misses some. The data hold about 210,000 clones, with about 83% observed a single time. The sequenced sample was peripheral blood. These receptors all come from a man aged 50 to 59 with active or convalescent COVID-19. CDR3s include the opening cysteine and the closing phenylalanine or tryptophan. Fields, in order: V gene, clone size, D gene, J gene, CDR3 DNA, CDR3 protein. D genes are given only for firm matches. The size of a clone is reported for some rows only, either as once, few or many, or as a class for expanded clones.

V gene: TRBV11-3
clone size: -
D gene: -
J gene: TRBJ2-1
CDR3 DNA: TGTGCCAGCAGCTTAGATCTGACAGACAATGAGCAGTTCTTC
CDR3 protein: CASSLDLTDNEQFF

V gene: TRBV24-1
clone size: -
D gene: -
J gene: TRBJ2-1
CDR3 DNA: TGTGCCACCAGTGATGCGAACTCGGGTGGGGAGCAGTTCTTC
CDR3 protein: CATSDANSGGEQFF

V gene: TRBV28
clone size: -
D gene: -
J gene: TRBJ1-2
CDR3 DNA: TGTGCCAGCACTACCGCTTTCAGGGGTAATGGCTACACCTTC
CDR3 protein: CASTTAFRGNGYTF

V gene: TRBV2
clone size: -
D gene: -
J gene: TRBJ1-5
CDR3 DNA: TGTGCCAGCAGGACCGGGACAAGTAGCAATCAGCCCCAGCATTTT
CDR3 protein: CASRTGTSSNQPQHF

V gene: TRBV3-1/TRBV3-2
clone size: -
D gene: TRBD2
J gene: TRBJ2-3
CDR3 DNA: TGTGCCAGCAGCCACAATTCCGGGGTAGCGGGGGGGGATACGCAGTATTTT
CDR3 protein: CASSHNSGVAGGDTQYF

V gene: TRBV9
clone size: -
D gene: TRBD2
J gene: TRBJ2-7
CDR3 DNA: TGTGCCAGCAGCGTAGTTGACGGGACTAGCGGCGAGCAGTACTTC
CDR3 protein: CASSVVDGTSGEQYF

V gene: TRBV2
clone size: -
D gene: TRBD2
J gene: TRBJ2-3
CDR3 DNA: TGTGCCGGATGGACTAGCGGGGGCCGGGGGATGCAGTATTTT
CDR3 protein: CAGWTSGGRGMQYF

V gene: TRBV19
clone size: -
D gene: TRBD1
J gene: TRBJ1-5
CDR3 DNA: TGTGCCAGTAGTATTAGAGGGGGCCGCGGTCAGCCCCAGCATTTT
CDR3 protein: CASSIRGGRGQPQHF

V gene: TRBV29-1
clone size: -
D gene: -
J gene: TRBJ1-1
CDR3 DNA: TGCAGCGTTGAAGGGCCAGGATCGAGCACTGAAGCTTTCTTT
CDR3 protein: CSVEGPGSSTEAFF

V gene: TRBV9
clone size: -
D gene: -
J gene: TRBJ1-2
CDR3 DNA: TGTGCCAGCAGCGTAATCGGGGGGACCTATGGCTACACCTTC
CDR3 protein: CASSVIGGTYGYTF

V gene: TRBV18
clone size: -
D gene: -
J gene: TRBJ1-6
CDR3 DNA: TGTGCCAGCTCACCAACTCACAGCTCCTATAATTCACCCCTCCACTTT
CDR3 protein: CASSPTHSSYNSPLHF

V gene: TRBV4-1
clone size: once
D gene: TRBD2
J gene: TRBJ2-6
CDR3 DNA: TGCGCCAGCAGCCAAGATTGGGAGGGGCGGATTGTAGGGGCCAACGTCCTGACTTTC
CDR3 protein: CASSQDWEGRIVGANVLTF

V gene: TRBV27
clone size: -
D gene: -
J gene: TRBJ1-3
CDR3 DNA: TGTGCCAGCAGTTTAAAGGGGTGGGGGCGAACGACTGGAAACACCATATATTTT
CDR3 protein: CASSLKGWGRTTGNTIYF

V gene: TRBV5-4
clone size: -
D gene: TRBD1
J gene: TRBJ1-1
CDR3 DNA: TGTGCCAGCAGCTTGGGACAGGGCTACACTGAAGCTTTCTTT
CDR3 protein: CASSLGQGYTEAFF

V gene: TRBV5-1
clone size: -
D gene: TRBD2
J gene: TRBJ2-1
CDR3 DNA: TGCGCCAGCAGTTCGACTAGCGGGTCCTACAATGAGCAGTTCTTC
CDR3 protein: CASSSTSGSYNEQFF

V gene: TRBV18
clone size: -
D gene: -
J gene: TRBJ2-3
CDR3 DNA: TGTGCCAGCTCAGGGACACGCACAGATACGCAGTATTTT
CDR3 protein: CASSGTRTDTQYF

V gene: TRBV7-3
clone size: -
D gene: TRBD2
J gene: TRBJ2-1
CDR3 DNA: TGTGCCAGCAGCCTCGTCCGGGGGGTTTCCAATGAGCAGTTCTTC
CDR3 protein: CASSLVRGVSNEQFF

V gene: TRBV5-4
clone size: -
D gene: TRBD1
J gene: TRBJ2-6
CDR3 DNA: TGTGCCAGCATCGATCGCACAGGGGGCAGCGGGGGGGCCAACGTCCTGACTTTC
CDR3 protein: CASIDRTGGSGGANVLTF

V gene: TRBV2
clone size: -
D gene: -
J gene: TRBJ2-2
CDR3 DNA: TGTGCCAGCAGAGAACAGGGAATTCGGACCGGGGAGCTGTTTTTT
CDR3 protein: CASREQGIRTGELFF